The 3 T cell receptor beta chains below were found in one sample sequenced in a study of OX40 agonist ivuxolimab in advanced cancers. The assay was immunoSEQ multiplex PCR, and TCRdb's table has in-frame clones only and misses some. The data show about 81,000 clones, with 80% to 90% seen just once and 5.5% to 8.5% held by the top ten. Sequencing was performed on CD4+ or CD8+ T cells sorted from blood, taken in a trial of the OX40 agonist ivuxolimab. These receptors originate from an adult with an advanced solid tumor such as melanoma, head and neck, liver or kidney cancer.

The chain carries TRBV29-1 and TRBJ2-7; TRBD1 matches at 9 bases. The CDR3 sequence is 14 residues long. J gave up 6 bases and V 3 bases, and 9 bases lay outside the gene matches. Germline CDR1 is SQVTM and CDR2 is ANQGSEA. CDR3: CSVDPGQGSFEQYF. The CDR3 DNA follows: TGCAGCGTTGACCCGGGACAGGGCTCTTTCGAGCAGTACTTC.

This clone has only a few counts. This sequence joins TRBV5-1 and TRBJ2-3, with a tentative D call TRBD1 (6 bases). Trimming stripped 9 bases from V and 1 base from J, with 15 bases between. CDR1 is SGHRS, CDR2 YFSETQ, per germline. This CDR3 has 14 residues. The CDR3 here is CATRAGTRTDTQYF. CDR3 DNA: TGCGCCACCAGGGCTGGGACACGCACAGATACGCAGTATTTT.

This rearrangement joins TRBV4-1 to TRBJ2-7, with 10 bases matching TRBD2. The CDR3 is made up of 17 amino acids. Losses at the gene ends were 0 bases for V and 1 base for J; bases not matched to a gene: 6. Germline V CDR1 and CDR2: MGHRA, YSYEKL. The CDR3 region is CASSQEFGLAASYEQYF. CDR3 DNA: TGCGCCAGCAGCCAAGAGTTCGGACTAGCGGCATCCTACGAGCAGTACTTC.